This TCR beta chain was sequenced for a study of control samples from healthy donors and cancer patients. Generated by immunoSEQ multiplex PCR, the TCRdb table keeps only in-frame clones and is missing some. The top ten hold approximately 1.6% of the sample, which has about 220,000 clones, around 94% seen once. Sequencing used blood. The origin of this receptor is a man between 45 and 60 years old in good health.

CDR3 residues: CASSSPGGVTNEKLFF. The CDR3 region has the DNA TGTGCCAGCAGCTCCCCCGGTGGAGTCACTAATGAAAAACTGTTTTTT. This rearrangement joins TRBV11-2 to TRBJ1-4; D unresolved. The length of the CDR3 is 16 residues. V lost 4 bases and J 2 bases, leaving 14 bases between the germline ends. Per the germline V gene, CDR1 is SGHAT and CDR2 is FQNNGV. Supplemented by reference TRBV11-2 and TRBJ1-4, the full variable domain reads EAGVAQSPRYKIIEKRQSVAFWCNPISGHATLYWYQQILGQGPKLLIQFQNNGVVDDSQLPKDRFSAERLKGVDSTLKIQPAKLEDSAVYLCASSSPGGVTNEKLFFGSGTQLSVL.